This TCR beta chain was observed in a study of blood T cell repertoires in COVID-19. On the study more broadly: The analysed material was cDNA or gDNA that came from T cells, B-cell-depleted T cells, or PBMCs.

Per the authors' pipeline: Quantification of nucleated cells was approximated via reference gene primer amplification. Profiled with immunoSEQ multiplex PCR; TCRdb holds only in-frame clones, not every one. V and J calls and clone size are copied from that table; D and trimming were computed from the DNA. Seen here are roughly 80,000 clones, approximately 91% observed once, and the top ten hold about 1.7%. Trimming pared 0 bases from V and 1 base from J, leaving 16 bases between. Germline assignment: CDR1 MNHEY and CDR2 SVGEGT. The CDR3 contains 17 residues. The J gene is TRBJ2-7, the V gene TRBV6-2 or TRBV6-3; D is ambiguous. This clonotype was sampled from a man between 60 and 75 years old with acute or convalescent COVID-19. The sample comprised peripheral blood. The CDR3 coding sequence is TGTGCCAGCAGTTACTCGATGGTTCGAGTAATATCCTACGAGCAGTACTTC. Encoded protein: CASSYSMVRVISYEQYF.